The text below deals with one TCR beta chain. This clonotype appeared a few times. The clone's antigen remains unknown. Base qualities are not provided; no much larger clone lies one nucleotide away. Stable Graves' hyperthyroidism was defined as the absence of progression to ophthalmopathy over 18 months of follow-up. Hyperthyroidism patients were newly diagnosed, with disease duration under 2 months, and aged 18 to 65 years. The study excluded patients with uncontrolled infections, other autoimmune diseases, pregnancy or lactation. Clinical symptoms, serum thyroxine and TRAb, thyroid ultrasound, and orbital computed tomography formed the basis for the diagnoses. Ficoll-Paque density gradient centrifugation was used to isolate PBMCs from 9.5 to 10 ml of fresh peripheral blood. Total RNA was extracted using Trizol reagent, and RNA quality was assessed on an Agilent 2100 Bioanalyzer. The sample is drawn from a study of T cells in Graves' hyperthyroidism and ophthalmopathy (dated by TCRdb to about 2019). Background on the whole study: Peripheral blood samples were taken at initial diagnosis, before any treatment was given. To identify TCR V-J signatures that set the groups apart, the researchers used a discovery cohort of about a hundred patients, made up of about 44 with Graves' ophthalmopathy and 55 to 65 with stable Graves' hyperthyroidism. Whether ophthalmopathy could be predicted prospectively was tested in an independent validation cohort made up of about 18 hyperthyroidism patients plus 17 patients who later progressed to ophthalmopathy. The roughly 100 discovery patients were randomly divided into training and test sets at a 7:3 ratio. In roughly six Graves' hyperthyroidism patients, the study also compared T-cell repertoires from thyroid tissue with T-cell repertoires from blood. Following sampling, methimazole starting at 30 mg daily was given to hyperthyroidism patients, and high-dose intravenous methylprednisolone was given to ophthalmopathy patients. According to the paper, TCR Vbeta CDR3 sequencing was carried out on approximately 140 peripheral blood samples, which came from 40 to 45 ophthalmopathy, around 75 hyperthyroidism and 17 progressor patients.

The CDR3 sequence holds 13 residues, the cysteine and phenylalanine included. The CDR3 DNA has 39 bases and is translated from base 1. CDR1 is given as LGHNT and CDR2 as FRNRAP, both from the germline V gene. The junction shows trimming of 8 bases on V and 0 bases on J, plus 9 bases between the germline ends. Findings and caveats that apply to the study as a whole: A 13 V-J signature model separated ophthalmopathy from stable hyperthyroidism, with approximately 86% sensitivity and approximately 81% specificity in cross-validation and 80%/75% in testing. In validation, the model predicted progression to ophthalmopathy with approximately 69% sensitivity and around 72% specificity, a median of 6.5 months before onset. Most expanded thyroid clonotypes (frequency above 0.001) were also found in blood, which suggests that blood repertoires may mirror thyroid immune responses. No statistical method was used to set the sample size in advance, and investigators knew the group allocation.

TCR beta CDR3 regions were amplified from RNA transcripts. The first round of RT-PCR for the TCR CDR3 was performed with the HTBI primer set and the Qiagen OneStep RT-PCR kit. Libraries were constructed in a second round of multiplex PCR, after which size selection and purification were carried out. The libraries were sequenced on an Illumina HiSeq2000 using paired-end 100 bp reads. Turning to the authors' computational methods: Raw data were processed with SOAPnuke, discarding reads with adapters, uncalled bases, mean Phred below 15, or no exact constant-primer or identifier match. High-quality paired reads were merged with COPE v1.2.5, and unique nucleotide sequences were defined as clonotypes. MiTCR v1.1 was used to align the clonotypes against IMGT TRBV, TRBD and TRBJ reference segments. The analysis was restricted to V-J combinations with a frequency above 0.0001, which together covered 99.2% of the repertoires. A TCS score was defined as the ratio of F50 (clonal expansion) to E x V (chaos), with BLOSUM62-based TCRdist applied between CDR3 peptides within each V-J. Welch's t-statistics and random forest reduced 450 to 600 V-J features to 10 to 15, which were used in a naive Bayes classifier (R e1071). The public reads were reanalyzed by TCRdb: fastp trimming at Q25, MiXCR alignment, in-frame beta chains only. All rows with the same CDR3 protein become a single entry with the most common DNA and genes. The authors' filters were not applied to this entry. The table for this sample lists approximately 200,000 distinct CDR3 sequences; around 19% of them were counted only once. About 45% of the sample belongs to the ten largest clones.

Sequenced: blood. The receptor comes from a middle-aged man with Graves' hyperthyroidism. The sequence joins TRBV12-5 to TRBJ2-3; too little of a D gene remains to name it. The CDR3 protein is CASSRFSTDTQYF. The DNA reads TGTGCTAGTTCCCGATTTAGCACAGATACGCAGTATTTT.